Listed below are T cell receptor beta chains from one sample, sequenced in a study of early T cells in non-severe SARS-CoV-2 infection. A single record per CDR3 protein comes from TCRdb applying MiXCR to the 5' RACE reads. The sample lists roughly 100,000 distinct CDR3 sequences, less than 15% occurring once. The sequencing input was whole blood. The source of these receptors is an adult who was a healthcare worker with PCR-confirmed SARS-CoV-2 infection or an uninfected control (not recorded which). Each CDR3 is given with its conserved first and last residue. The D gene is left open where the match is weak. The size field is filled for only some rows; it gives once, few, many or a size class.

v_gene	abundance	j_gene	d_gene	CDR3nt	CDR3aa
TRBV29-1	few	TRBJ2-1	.	TGCAGCGTACGGACACAAGCCTTAAACAATGAGCAGTTCTTC	CSVRTQALNNEQFF
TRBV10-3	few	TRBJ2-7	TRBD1	TGTGCCATCAGCCGACCCCCGAACAGGGGGCTTGGGCTATACGAGCAGTACTTC	CAISRPPNRGLGLYEQYF
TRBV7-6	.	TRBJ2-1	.	TGTGCCAGCAGCTTTCGACACGAAGTCGACAATGAGCAGTTCTTC	CASSFRHEVDNEQFF
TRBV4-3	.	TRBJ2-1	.	TGCGCCAGCAGCCAAGATTTCGGAAGGTTCCGTGGCCCCACGGGGAGTGAGCAGTTCTTC	CASSQDFGRFRGPTGSEQFF
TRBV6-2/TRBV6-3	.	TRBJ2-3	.	TGTGCCAGCACCATGGACCTCACAGATACGCAGTATTTT	CASTMDLTDTQYF
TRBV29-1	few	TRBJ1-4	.	TGCAGCGTTGAGATGTACAGAGCGAATGAAAAACTGTTTTTT	CSVEMYRANEKLFF
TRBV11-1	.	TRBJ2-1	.	TGTGCCAGCAGCTTACTGGTAGGGTCGGAGCAGTTCTTC	CASSLLVGSEQFF
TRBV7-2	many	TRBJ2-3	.	TGTGCCAGCAGCTGGGAAAGCACAGATACGCAGTATTTT	CASSWESTDTQYF
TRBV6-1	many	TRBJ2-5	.	TGTGCCAGCAGTGAACAGAATCAAGAGACCCAGTACTTC	CASSEQNQETQYF
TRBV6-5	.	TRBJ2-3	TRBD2	TGTGCCAGCAGTTCAAAACTAGCGGACAGCACAGATACGCAGTATTTT	CASSSKLADSTDTQYF
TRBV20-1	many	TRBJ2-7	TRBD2	TGCAGTGTTAGGACTAGCACCTACGAGCAGTACTTC	CSVRTSTYEQYF
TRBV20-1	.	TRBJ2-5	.	TGCAGTCCCGTCGGGGGAGAGCAAGAGACCCAGTGCTTC	CSPVGGEQETQCF
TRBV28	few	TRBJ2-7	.	TGTGCCAGCAGTCCCCAGGGAAGGGGATCCTACGAGCAGTACTTC	CASSPQGRGSYEQYF
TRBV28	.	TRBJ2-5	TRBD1	TGTGCCAGCAGAAGGACAGGGGCGAGAGAGACCCAGTACTTC	CASRRTGARETQYF
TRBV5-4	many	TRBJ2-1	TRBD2	TGTGCCAGCAGCTTGGAGGCGGGAGTTTACAATGAGCAGTTCTTC	CASSLEAGVYNEQFF
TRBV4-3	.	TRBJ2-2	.	TGCGCCAGCAGCCAAGTACCTAGCCTAGGCACCGGGGAGCTGTTTTTT	CASSQVPSLGTGELFF
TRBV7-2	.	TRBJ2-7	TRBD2	TGTGCCAGCAGCTTAGTTTGGGTAGCGGGAGGTTCGGCCTACGAGCAGTACTTC	CASSLVWVAGGSAYEQYF
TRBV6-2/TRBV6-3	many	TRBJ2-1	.	TGTGCCAGCAGTTACTCCTGGAATATATTTTACAATGAGCAGTTCTTC	CASSYSWNIFYNEQFF
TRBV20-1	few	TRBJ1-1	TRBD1	TGCAGTGCTAGAAAGGCAGGGGGGTTGGCTGAAGCTTTCTTT	CSARKAGGLAEAFF
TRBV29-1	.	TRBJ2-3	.	TGCAGCGTTGTACTGAGCTCGGGGACAGATACGCAGTATTTT	CSVVLSSGTDTQYF
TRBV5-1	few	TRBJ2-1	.	TGCGCCAGCAGCTATGACCGGGACGAGCAGTTCTTC	CASSYDRDEQFF
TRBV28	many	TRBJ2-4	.	TGTGCCAGCAGTGGGGTTGGGGGCTTCGCAGACATTCAGTACTTC	CASSGVGGFADIQYF
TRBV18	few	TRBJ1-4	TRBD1	TGTGCCAGCTCACCAGTGAAGGGACAGGGTGAAAAACTGTTTTTT	CASSPVKGQGEKLFF
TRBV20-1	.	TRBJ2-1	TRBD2	TGCAGTGCTAGGAGCGGCGGGAGAGGAAATGAGCAGTTCTTC	CSARSGGRGNEQFF
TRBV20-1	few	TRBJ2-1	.	TGCAGTGCTAGAGCTACGGTCGATGAGCAGTTCTTC	CSARATVDEQFF
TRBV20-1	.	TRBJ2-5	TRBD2	TGCAGTGCCATCCTAGGAGGCGGGAGAGAGACCCAGTACTTC	CSAILGGGRETQYF
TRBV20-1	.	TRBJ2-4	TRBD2	TGCAGTGCTAGACTAGCGGGAGTGGGCATTCAGTACTTC	CSARLAGVGIQYF
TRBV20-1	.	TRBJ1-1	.	TGCAGTGCTAGACTGAATCAAGCTTTCTTT	CSARLNQAFF
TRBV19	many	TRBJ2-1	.	TGTGCCAGTAGTGTCGGGGTTTATGCGGGGACCTACAATGAGCAGTTCTTC	CASSVGVYAGTYNEQFF
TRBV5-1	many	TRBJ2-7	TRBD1	TGCGCCAGCAGCTTCAGCGGGACAGGGACCGAGCAGTACTTC	CASSFSGTGTEQYF
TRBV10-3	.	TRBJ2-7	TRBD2	TGTGCCACCCGGGAGGGGACCGAGCAGTACTTC	CATREGTEQYF
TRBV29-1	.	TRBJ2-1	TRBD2	TGCAGCGTTGTGGTGGGTTTCGGGACTAGCGGCTACAATGAGCAGTTCTTC	CSVVVGFGTSGYNEQFF
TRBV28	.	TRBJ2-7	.	TGTGCCAGCAGCCCCTCCGGCGAGCAGTACTTC	CASSPSGEQYF
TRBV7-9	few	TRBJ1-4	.	TGTGCCAGCAGCCCTGGTGGTTCAGAAAAACTGTTTTTT	CASSPGGSEKLFF
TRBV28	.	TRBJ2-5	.	TGTGCCAGCAGCTCCCGATGGGGAGAGACCCAGTACTTC	CASSSRWGETQYF
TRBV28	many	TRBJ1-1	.	TGTGCCAGCAGTTTCCCGAAGGGCCGCAACACTGAAGCTTTCTTT	CASSFPKGRNTEAFF
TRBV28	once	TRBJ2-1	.	TGTGCCAGCAGTTTTTTTAATGAGCAGTTCTTC	CASSFFNEQFF
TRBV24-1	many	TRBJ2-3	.	TGTGCCACCAGCCGACACCCAGATACGCAGTATTTT	CATSRHPDTQYF
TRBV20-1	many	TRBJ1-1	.	TGCAGTGCTGCAGGTGGGGCCTCAGGGGAAGCTTTCTTT	CSAAGGASGEAFF
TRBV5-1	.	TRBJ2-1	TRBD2	TGCGCCAGCAGCTTGGAGGGCGGGAGGGCCAATGAGCAGTTCTTC	CASSLEGGRANEQFF
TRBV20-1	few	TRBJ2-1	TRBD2	TGCAGTGCTATTCCGGGACTAGCGGTACTAAATGAGCAGTTCTTC	CSAIPGLAVLNEQFF
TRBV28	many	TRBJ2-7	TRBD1	TGTGCCAGCAGACCGGGACAGGGGCCAGAAGAGCAGTACTTC	CASRPGQGPEEQYF
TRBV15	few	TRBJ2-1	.	TGTGCCACCAGCAGAGAGGTGGGAGAGGCGCGGGGTGAGCAGTTCTTC	CATSREVGEARGEQFF
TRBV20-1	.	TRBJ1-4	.	TGCAGTGCCCCCAGGGAGGACGTGCGAAAACTGTTTTTT	CSAPREDVRKLFF
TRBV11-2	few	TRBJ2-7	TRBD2	TGTGCCAGCAGCCGCGGGACTAGCGGGCTTAACGAGCAGTACTTC	CASSRGTSGLNEQYF
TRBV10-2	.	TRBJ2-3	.	TGCGCCAGCTCAGGGGTGGCCCCAGATACGCAGTATTTT	CASSGVAPDTQYF
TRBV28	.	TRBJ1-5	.	TGTGCCAGCAGGAATCCGGACGGTCAGCCCCAGCATTTT	CASRNPDGQPQHF
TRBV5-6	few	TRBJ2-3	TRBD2	TGTGCCAGCACCATCACCCCACTAGCGGGAGCAGATACGCAGTATTTT	CASTITPLAGADTQYF
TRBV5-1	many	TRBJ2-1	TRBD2	TGCGCCAGCAGCTTGGGAGCGGGAGGGACTAATGAGCAGTTCTTC	CASSLGAGGTNEQFF